Here is one T cell receptor (beta chain) with its context. The antigen remains unidentified. These data originate in a study of T cell responses to AZD1222 COVID-19 vaccine. Study results and caveats: Of spike-specific TCRs, nearly half reportedly target regions left unmutated in variants. Baseline seropositivity occurred in only a handful of AZD1222 recipients.

The method was immunoSEQ multiplex PCR; TCRdb's version includes in-frame clones alone and lacks a portion of them. The sample includes approximately 97,000 clones, more than 70% seen only once; the top ten take about 15%. Per germline, CDR1 SGHNT and CDR2 YENEEA. V was trimmed by 1 base and J by 3 bases, leaving 21 bases between them. The CDR3 has 18 amino acids. This receptor was taken from an adult in good health. Sequencing used peripheral blood, obtained on day 0 of AZD1222 vaccination. The chain carries TRBV11-3 and TRBJ1-1; D is ambiguous. CDR3 region: CASSLVGSWGSKDTEAFF. The DNA for the CDR3 is TGTGCCAGCAGCTTAGTAGGCTCTTGGGGTAGCAAGGACACTGAAGCTTTCTTT.